This T cell receptor beta chain was identified in a study of siplizumab effects on memory and regulatory T cells. The overall study: Paired setups tested mixed lymphocyte reactions with approximately 1 ug/mL siplizumab or no drug.

As for this clone: The antigen remains unidentified.

Looked up from germline, CDR1 is SGHVS and CDR2 is FNYEAQ. Trimming removed 0 bases at V and 0 bases at J, with 8 bases between. There are 15 residues in the CDR3. Produced via immunoSEQ multiplex PCR; TCRdb's table is partial and in-frame only. The table includes some 15,000 clones, about 50% detected once. Cells from the mixed lymphocyte reaction underwent coculture for around six days at 37 degrees C. The receptor was isolated from a human donor in good health; the cells came from an allogeneic mixed lymphocyte reaction. What was sequenced was CFSE-low (dividing) CD4+ T cells sorted from an allogeneic mixed lymphocyte reaction. The rearrangement joins TRBV7-6 to TRBJ2-5, with D perhaps matching TRBD1 (6 bases). CDR3 in amino acids: CASSLAGGHQETQYF. CDR3 coding DNA: TGTGCCAGCAGCTTAGCAGGGGGACACCAAGAGACCCAGTACTTC.